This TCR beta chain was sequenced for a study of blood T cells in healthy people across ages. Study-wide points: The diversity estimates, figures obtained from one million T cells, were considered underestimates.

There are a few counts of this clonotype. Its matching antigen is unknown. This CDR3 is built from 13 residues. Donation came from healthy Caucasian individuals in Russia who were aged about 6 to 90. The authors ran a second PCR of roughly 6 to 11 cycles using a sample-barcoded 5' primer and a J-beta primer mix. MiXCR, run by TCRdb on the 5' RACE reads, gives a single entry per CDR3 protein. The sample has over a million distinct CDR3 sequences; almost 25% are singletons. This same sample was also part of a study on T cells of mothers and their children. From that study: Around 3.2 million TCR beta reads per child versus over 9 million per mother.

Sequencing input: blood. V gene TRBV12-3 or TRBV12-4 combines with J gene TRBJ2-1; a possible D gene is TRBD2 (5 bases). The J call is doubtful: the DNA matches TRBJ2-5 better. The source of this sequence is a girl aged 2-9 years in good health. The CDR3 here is CASRWDGRETQYF. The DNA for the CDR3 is TGTGCCAGCAGGTGGGATGGGAGAGAGACCCAGTACTTC.